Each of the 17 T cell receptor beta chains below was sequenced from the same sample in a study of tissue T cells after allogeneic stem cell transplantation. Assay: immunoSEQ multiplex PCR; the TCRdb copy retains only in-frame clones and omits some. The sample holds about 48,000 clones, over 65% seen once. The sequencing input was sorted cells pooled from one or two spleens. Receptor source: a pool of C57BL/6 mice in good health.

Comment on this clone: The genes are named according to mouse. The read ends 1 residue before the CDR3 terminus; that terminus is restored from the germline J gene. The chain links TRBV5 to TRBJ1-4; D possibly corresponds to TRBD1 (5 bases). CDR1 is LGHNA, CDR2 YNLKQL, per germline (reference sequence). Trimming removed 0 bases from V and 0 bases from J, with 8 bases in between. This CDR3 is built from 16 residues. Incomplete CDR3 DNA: TGTGCCAGCAGCCAAGATGGGGCAGTTTCCAACGAAAGATTATTT. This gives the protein CASSQDGAVSNERLF. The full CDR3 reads CASSQDGAVSNERLFF.

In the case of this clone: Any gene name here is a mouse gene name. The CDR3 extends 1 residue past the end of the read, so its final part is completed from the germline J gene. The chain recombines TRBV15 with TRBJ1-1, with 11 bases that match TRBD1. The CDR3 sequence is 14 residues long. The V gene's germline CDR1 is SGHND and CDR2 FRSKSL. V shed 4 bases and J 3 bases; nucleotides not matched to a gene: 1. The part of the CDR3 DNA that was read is TGTGCCAGCAGTTCGGGACAGGGGGACACAGAAGTCTTC. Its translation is CASSSGQGDTEVF. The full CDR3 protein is CASSSGQGDTEVFF.

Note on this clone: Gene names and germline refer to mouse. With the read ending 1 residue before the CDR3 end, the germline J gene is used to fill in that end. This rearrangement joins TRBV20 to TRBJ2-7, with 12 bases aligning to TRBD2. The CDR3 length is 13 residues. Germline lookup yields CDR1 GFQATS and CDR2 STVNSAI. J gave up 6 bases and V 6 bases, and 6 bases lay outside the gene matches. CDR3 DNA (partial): TGTGGTGCGAGACTGGGGGGGCGCGGTGAACAGTAC. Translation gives CGARLGGRGEQY. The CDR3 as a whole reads CGARLGGRGEQYF.

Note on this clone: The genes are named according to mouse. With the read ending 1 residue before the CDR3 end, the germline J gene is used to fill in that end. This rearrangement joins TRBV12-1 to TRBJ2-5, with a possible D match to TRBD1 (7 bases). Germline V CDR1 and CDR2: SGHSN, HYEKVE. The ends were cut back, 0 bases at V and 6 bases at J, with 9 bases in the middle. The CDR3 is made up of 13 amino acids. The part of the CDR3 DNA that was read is TGTGCCAGCTCTCTCAGGGGGCGCGACACCCAGTAC. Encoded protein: CASSLRGRDTQY. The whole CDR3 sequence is CASSLRGRDTQYF. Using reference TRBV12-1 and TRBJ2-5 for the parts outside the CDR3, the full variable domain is DSGVVQSPRHIIKEKGGRSVLTCIPISGHSNVVWYQQTLGKELKFLIQHYEKVERDKGFLPSRFSVQQFDDYHSEMNMSALELEDSAMYFCASSLRGRDTQYFGPGTRLLVL.

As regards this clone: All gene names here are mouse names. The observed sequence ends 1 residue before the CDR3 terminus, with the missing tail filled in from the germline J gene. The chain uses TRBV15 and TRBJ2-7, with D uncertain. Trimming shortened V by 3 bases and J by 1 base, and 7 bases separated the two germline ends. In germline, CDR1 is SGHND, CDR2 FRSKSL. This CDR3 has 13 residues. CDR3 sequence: CASSFSGSYEQYF. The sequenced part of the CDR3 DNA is TGTGCCAGCAGTTTTTCGGGTTCCTATGAACAGTAC.

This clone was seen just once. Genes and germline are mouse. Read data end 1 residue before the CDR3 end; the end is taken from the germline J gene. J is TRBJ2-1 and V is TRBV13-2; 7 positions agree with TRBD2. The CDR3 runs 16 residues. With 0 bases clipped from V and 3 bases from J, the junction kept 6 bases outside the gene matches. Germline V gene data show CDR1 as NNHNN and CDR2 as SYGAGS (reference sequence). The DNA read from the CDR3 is TGTGCCAGCGGTGATGCCCGGGGGGGAACCTATGCTGAGCAGTTC. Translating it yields CASGDARGGTYAEQF. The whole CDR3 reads CASGDARGGTYAEQFF.

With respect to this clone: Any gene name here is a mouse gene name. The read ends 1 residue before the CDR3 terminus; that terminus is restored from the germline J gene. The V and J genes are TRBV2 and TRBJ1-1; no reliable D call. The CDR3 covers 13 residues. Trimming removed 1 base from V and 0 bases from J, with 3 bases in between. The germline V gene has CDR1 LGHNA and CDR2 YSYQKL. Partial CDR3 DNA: TGTGCCAGCAGCCAAGGACAGAACACAGAAGTCTTC. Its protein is CASSQGQNTEVF. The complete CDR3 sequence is CASSQGQNTEVFF. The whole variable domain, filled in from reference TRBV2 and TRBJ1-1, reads DPKIIQKPKYLVAVTGSEKILICEQYLGHNAMYWYRQSAKKPLEFMFSYSYQKLMDNQTASSRFQPQSSKKNHLDLQITALKPDDSATYFCASSQGQNTEVFFGKGTRLTVV.

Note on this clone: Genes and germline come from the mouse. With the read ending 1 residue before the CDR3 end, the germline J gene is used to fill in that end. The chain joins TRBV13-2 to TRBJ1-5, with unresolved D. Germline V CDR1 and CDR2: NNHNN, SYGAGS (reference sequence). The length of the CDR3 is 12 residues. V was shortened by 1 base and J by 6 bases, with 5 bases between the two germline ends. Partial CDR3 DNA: TGTGCCAGCGGTGATAGGGCCCAGGCTCCGCTT. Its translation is CASGDRAQAPL. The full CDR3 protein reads CASGDRAQAPLF.

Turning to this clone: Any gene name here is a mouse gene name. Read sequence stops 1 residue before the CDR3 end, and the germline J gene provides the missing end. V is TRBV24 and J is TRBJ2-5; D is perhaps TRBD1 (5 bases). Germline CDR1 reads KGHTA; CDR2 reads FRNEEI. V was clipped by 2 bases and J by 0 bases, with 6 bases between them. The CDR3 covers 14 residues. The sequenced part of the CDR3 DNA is TGTGCCAGCAGTCTGGAGGGGAACCAAGACACCCAGTAC. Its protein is CASSLEGNQDTQY. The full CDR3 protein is CASSLEGNQDTQYF.

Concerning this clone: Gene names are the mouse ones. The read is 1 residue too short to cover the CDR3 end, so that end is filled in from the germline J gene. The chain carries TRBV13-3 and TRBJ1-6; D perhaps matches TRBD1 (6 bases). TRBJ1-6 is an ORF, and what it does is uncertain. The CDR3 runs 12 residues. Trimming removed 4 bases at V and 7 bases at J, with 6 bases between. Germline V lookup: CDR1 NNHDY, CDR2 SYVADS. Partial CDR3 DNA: TGTGCCAGCAGTACAGGGAATTCGCCCCTCTAC. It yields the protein CASSTGNSPLY. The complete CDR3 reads CASSTGNSPLYF.

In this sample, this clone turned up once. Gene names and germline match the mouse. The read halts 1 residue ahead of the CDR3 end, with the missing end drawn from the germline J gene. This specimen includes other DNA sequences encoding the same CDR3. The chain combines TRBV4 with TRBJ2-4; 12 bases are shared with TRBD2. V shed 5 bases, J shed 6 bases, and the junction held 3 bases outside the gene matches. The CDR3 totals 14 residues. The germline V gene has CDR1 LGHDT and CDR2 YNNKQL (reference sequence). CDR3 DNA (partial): TGTGCCAGCAGCCCCGGGACTGGGGGGAACACCTTGTAC. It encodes CASSPGTGGNTLY. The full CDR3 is CASSPGTGGNTLYF.

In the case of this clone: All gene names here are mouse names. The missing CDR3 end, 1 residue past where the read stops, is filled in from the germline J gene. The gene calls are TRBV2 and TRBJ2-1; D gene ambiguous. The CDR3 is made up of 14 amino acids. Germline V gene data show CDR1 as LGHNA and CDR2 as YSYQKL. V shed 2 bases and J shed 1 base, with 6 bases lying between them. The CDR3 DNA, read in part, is TGTGCCAGCAGCCAAATACACAACTATGCTGAGCAGTTC. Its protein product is CASSQIHNYAEQF. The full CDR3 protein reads CASSQIHNYAEQFF.

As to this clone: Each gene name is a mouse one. The CDR3 protein is CASSWAGPNERLFF. The covered CDR3 bases are TGTGCCAGCAGCTGGGCAGGGCCCAACGAAAGATTATTT. This chain links TRBV3 with TRBJ1-4, with D possibly being TRBD1 (5 bases). The sequence runs out 1 residue before the end of the CDR3; the remainder is reconstructed from the germline J gene. CDR3 length equals 14 residues. Germline V gene data show CDR1 as SNHLY and CDR2 as FYNGKV (reference sequence). The V end was cut by 4 bases, the J end by 3 bases, with 9 bases between.

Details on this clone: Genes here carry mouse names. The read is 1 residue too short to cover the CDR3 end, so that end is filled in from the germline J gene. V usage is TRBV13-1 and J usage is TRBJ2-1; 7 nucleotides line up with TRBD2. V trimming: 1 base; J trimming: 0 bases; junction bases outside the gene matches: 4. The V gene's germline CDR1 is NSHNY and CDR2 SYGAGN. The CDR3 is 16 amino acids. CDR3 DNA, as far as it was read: TGTGCCAGCAGTGATCCCGGGGGGGATAACTATGCTGAGCAGTTC. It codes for CASSDPGGDNYAEQF. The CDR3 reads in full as CASSDPGGDNYAEQFF.

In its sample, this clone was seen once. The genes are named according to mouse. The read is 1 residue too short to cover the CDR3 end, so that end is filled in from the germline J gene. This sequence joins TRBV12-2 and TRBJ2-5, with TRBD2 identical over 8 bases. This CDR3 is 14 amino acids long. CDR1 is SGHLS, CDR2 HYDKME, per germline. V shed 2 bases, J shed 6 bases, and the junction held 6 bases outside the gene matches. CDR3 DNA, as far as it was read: TGTGCCAGCTCTCGCTGGGGGGCGCGGGACACCCAGTAC. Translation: CASSRWGARDTQY. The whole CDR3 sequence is CASSRWGARDTQYF.

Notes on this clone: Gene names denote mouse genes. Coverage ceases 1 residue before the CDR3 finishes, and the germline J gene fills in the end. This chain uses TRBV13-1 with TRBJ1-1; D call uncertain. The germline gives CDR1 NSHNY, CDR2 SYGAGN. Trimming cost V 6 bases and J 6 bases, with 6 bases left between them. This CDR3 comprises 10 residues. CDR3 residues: CASKGPEVFF. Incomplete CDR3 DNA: TGTGCCAGCAAGGGCCCAGAAGTCTTC.

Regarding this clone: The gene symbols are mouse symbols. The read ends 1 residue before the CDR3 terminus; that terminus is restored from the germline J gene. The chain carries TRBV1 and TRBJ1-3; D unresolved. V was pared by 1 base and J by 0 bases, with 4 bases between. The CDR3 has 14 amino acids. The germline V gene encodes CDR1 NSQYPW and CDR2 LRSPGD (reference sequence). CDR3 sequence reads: CTCSAAISGNTLYF. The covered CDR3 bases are TGCACCTGCAGTGCAGCCATTTCTGGAAATACGCTCTAT.